Listed below are T cell receptor beta chains from one sample, sequenced in a study of cytomegalovirus exposure and HLA in healthy donors. Measured with immunoSEQ multiplex PCR; TCRdb has only the in-frame clones, and not every one. Among over 110,000 clones listed, around 82% were seen once. The sample comprised PBMCs. These receptors were obtained from a woman in her forties in good health and CMV-seropositive. Each CDR3 is given with its conserved first and last residue. D genes are given only for firm matches. Where a row states a size, it is once, few, many or the class of an expanded clone; other rows omit it.

>TRBJ1-1|TRBV5-1|-|-
CASSPDRGGLTEAFF
TGCGCCAGCAGCCCCGATCGGGGGGGTCTGACTGAAGCTTTCTTT
>TRBJ2-7|TRBV6-5|-|-
CASSGSSGLYEQYF
TGTGCCAGCAGCGGGAGTTCCGGGCTCTACGAGCAGTACTTC
>TRBJ1-1|TRBV5-4|once|TRBD1
CASSPGDRLNTEAFF
TGTGCCAGCAGCCCAGGGGACAGACTAAACACTGAAGCTTTCTTT
>TRBJ1-1|TRBV19|-|-
CASSPRPAGNTEAFF
TGTGCCAGTAGTCCCAGACCGGCAGGGAACACTGAAGCTTTCTTT
>TRBJ2-5|TRBV28|-|TRBD1
CASSLVGQGEGYQETQYF
TGTGCCAGCAGTTTAGTCGGCCAGGGGGAAGGCTACCAAGAGACCCAGTACTTC
>TRBJ2-3|TRBV10-3|-|TRBD2
CAISAEGSGRSDTQYF
TGTGCCATCAGTGCAGAGGGTAGCGGGAGATCAGATACGCAGTATTTT
>TRBJ2-7|TRBV5-5|-|TRBD1
CASSFGQASYEQYF
TGTGCCAGCAGCTTCGGACAGGCATCCTACGAGCAGTACTTC
>TRBJ1-5|TRBV11-2|-|TRBD1
CASSLGQGAPGNQPQHF
TGTGCCAGCAGCTTAGGGCAGGGGGCGCCGGGCAATCAGCCCCAGCATTTT
>TRBJ2-3|TRBV9|few|TRBD2
CASSTTRGGRADTQYF
TGTGCCAGCAGCACCACTAGAGGCGGGAGGGCCGATACGCAGTATTTT
>TRBJ2-2|TRBV9|-|TRBD1
CASSGRDSANTGELFF
TGTGCCAGCAGCGGCCGGGACAGCGCTAACACCGGGGAGCTGTTTTTT